The clone carrying this T cell receptor beta chain was seen a few times. Its specificity is not known. Trimming removed 3 bases at V and 2 bases at J, with 14 bases between. Germline CDR1 and CDR2: GTSNPN and SVGIG (reference sequence). CDR3 length: 15 residues. Treatment reported: roughly 10-day PBMC culture with coronavirus spike peptide pools or control peptides (ViraFEST assay). The entry originates in a study of vaccination and CD4 T cells after COVID-19. With the Oncomine TCR Beta short-read assay, DNA from cultured CD4+ T cells was sequenced. It was from cultured CD4+ T cells that genomic DNA was extracted. TCRdb re-derived calls from the PCR reads in MiXCR, one entry per CDR3 protein. The data hold about 16,000 distinct CDR3 sequences, with roughly 57% observed a single time.

Sequencing was performed on CD4+ T cells from blood, cultured in vitro. This receptor was taken from a human donor who had recovered from COVID-19. The chain combines TRBV30 with TRBJ1-5, with D hard to call. The CDR3 nucleotides are TGTGCCTGGAGCACGGGCAGCCTGGGCAATCAGCCCCAGCATTTT. Protein sequence: CAWSTGSLGNQPQHF.